This passage covers 18 T cell receptor beta chains from one sample sequenced in a study of beta chain features in type 1 diabetes. Reverse transcribing all isolated RNA meant expressed TCRB transcripts were sequenced. The data were produced by immunoSEQ multiplex PCR, yet TCRdb's version contains in-frame clones alone and is incomplete. This table has 810,000 or so clones, about a sixth appearing once. The sample consisted of naive CD4+ T cells from blood. These TCRs come from a woman aged 18-29 years in good health.

The J gene is TRBJ2-2, the V gene TRBV5-1, with TRBD2 matching over 7 bases. The trim removed 4 bases at V and 7 bases at J, leaving 4 bases unmatched. CDR3 length equals 13 residues. Germline CDR1 reads SGHRS; CDR2 reads YFSETQ. CDR3: CASSIGLVGELFF. In nucleotides, the CDR3 is TGCGCCAGCAGCATCGGACTAGTCGGGGAGCTGTTTTTT.

The chain links TRBV7-2 to TRBJ2-1; D tentatively fits TRBD1 or TRBD2 (5 bases each). Trimming stripped 5 bases from V and 4 bases from J, with 15 bases between. Per germline, CDR1 SGHTA and CDR2 FQGNSA. CDR3 length: 15 residues. The CDR3 coding sequence is TGTGCCAGCAGCCTCAGTCTGGGGGTATACAATGAGCAGTTCTTC. Translated: CASSLSLGVYNEQFF.

The V call is TRBV7-9, the J call TRBJ2-4; TRBD1 matches at 8 bases. Germline assignment: CDR1 SEHNR and CDR2 FQNEAQ (reference sequence). The V segment lost 1 base and the J segment 1 base; nucleotides outside the gene matches: 6. The CDR3 spans 17 residues. CDR3 bases: TGTGCCAGCAGCTTAGGCGGGACAGGCGACGCCAAAAACATTCAGTACTTC. Protein product: CASSLGGTGDAKNIQYF. The full variable domain, its missing parts supplied by reference TRBV7-9 and TRBJ2-4, is DTGVSQNPRHKITKRGQNVTFRCDPISEHNRLYWYRQTLGQGPEFLTYFQNEAQLEKSRLLSDRFSAERPKGSFSTLEIQRTEQGDSAMYLCASSLGGTGDAKNIQYFGAGTRLSVL.

The chain couples TRBV2 to TRBJ2-3, with 7 bases that match TRBD2. The length of the CDR3 is 15 residues. V shed 5 bases and J 3 bases; nucleotides not matched to a gene: 8. Germline CDR1 SNHLY, CDR2 FYNNEI. Written as DNA, the CDR3 is TGTGCCAGCAGTCCCAGCGGGACGAGAACAGATACGCAGTATTTT. It is translated as CASSPSGTRTDTQYF.

This clone has a handful of counts. The same CDR3 arises from other DNA sequences in this sample as well. The chain uses TRBV5-1 and TRBJ1-4; D is ambiguous. The CDR3 has 14 residues. Germline values: CDR1 SGHRS, CDR2 YFSETQ. The germline V and J ends were trimmed by 1 base and 0 bases, with 4 bases remaining between them. In DNA form, the CDR3 reads TGCGCCAGCAGCTTGTCAGCAACTAATGAAAAACTGTTTTTT. It encodes CASSLSATNEKLFF.

A single count supports this clone. The V call is TRBV28, the J call TRBJ2-2; tentative D call: TRBD1 (6 bases). This CDR3 contains 16 residues. The V gene's germline CDR1 is MDHEN and CDR2 SYDVKM. The V and J ends lost 7 bases and 0 bases respectively, with 15 bases between them. The CDR3 region is CASNKDSLSNTGELFF. For the CDR3, the DNA is TGTGCCAGCAATAAGGACAGTCTCTCGAACACCGGGGAGCTGTTTTTT.

The J gene is TRBJ1-1, the V gene TRBV25-1; D possibly corresponds to TRBD1 (5 bases). The CDR3 spans 13 residues. The germline CDR1 and CDR2 sequences are MGHDK and SYGVNS. Trimming stripped 6 bases from V and 5 bases from J, with 13 bases between. Here the CDR3 reads CASRRDSNTEAFF. The CDR3 DNA is TGTGCCAGCAGACGAGACAGTAATACTGAAGCTTTCTTT.

The chain carries TRBV5-1 and TRBJ2-5, with TRBD2 as a possible D gene (6 bases). This CDR3 has 15 amino acids. V lost 3 bases to trimming and J lost 3 bases, with 15 bases between them. CDR1 and CDR2 (germline): SGHRS, YFSETQ. As DNA, the CDR3 is TGCGCCAGCAGCTCATCCGGGACTGGGGAAGAGACCCAGTACTTC. Translation gives CASSSSGTGEETQYF.

This clone was seen a handful of times. The V and J genes are TRBV4-2 and TRBJ2-7; TRBD2 agrees at 7 bases. CDR1 is LGHNA, CDR2 YNFKEQ, per germline. This CDR3 has 17 residues. V shed 1 base, J shed 5 bases, and the junction held 14 bases outside the gene matches. The CDR3 region has the DNA TGTGCCAGCAGCCAAGTCCGGGATAGCGGGTCGCCCCACGAGCAGTACTTC. This encodes CASSQVRDSGSPHEQYF.

The sample holds a few counts of this clone. The chain couples TRBV2 to TRBJ1-1; the match to TRBD1 covers 7 bases. Per the germline V gene, CDR1 is SNHLY and CDR2 is FYNNEI. This CDR3 contains 12 residues. V lost 10 bases and J lost 6; bases outside the gene matches: 8. The CDR3 region is CANPGGRSEAFF. The CDR3, as DNA: TGTGCCAACCCAGGGGGAAGGTCTGAAGCTTTCTTT.

The chain recombines TRBV18 with TRBJ2-3, with D possibly called TRBD1 or TRBD2 (5 bases each). The CDR3 contains 16 residues. The V gene lost 0 bases and the J gene lost 4 bases, with 14 bases spanning the gap. Germline V CDR1 and CDR2: KGHSH, LQKENI. The CDR3 sequence is CASSPPGTRGPDTQYF. The CDR3 region has the DNA TGTGCCAGCTCACCACCTGGGACCCGCGGCCCAGATACGCAGTATTTT.

The chain recombines TRBV27 with TRBJ2-3, with a tentative D call TRBD2 (5 bases). The CDR3 runs 12 residues. Germline V gives CDR1 MNHEY, CDR2 SMNVEV (reference sequence). Deletions cut 6 bases from V and 7 bases from J, with 11 bases between. The CDR3 loop is CASSPTGYTQYF. In nucleotides, the CDR3 is TGTGCCAGCAGCCCAACGGGATATACGCAGTATTTT.

The V and J genes are TRBV7-2 and TRBJ2-7, with a weak D call TRBD1 (6 bases). The CDR3 is made up of 16 amino acids. Trimming pared 4 bases from V and 1 base from J, leaving 17 bases between. Germline V gene sequence: CDR1 SGHTA, CDR2 FQGNSA. The CDR3, as DNA: TGTGCCAGCAGCTCACAAGCGGCAGGGGTATCCTACGAGCAGTACTTC. Residues: CASSSQAAGVSYEQYF.

J is TRBJ2-1 and V is TRBV15; D is possibly TRBD2 (5 bases). Germline V gene sequence: CDR1 LNHNV, CDR2 YYDKDF (reference sequence). The CDR3 runs to 15 residues. V lost 1 base and J lost 9, with 16 bases in between. The CDR3, as DNA: TGTGCCACCAGCAGAGCGGTGGGATTCGCGGGTGAGCAGTTCTTC. This encodes CATSRAVGFAGEQFF. The full variable domain, with the rest looked up from reference TRBV15 and TRBJ2-1, is DAMVIQNPRYQVTQFGKPVTLSCSQTLNHNVMYWYQQKSSQAPKLLFHYYDKDFNNEADTPDNFQSRRPNTSFCFLDIRSPGLGDTAMYLCATSRAVGFAGEQFFGPGTRLTVL.

This clone was seen only a few times. The chain uses TRBV28 and TRBJ2-6; 7 nucleotides line up with TRBD1. Trimming removed 2 bases from V and 2 bases from J; junction bases left unmatched: 0. Germline-derived CDR1 and CDR2 are MDHEN and SYDVKM. The CDR3 runs 15 residues. The CDR3 protein is CASSLDRAGANVLTF. CDR3 sequence (DNA): TGTGCCAGCAGTTTAGACAGGGCTGGGGCCAACGTCCTGACTTTC.

A word on this clone: Other DNA sequences in the same sample also yield this CDR3. V and J are TRBV28 and TRBJ2-2, with D perhaps TRBD1 (6 bases). Germline V CDR1 and CDR2: MDHEN, SYDVKM. Trimming pared 5 bases from V and 1 base from J, leaving 11 bases between. The CDR3 is 15 residues long. The CDR3 is CASSPGQVNTGELFF. The CDR3 nucleotides are TGTGCCAGCAGTCCGGGACAAGTGAACACCGGGGAGCTGTTTTTT.

This clone was recorded a few times. CDR3 nucleotides: TGTGCCAGCAGCCAGAGGACAGGGCTAAACTATGGCTACACCTTC. Its translation is CASSQRTGLNYGYTF. The chain recombines TRBV4-2 with TRBJ1-2; 8 bases are a match to TRBD1. Germline lookup yields CDR1 LGHNA and CDR2 YNFKEQ. Trimming at V came to 3 bases and at J to 2 bases, leaving 5 bases not matched to a gene. The CDR3 runs 15 residues.

This clone was detected a few times. This chain uses TRBV11-2 with TRBJ2-1; 8 bases fit TRBD2. The CDR3 has 16 amino acids. Germline CDR1 reads SGHAT; CDR2 reads FQNNGV. V shed 5 bases, J shed 6 bases, and the junction held 12 bases outside the gene matches. In DNA form, the CDR3 reads TGTGCCAGCAGCACGACCGGGACGGGGGGGACCAATGAGCAGTTCTTC. Its translation is CASSTTGTGGTNEQFF.